This TCR beta chain was captured by sequencing in a study of CD8 T cells in ankylosing spondylitis. Overall study findings and caveats: Ankylosing spondylitis blood appeared to carry a characteristic TCR beta motif of seven to nine highly homologous variants. The study looked at matched synovial fluid samples from ankylosing spondylitis patients. Disease-linked clones were reported to be significantly enriched there.

A remark on this clonotype: What it binds is not known.

Quantitative molecular-barcoded 5'-RACE generated the TCR beta libraries. TCRdb fed the 5' RACE reads into MiXCR, producing one record per CDR3 protein. The sample lists 220,000 or so distinct CDR3 sequences, roughly 18% occurring once. Sequencing was performed on blood, either unsorted or a sorted T cell fraction (not recorded which). This TCR came from a male donor with ankylosing spondylitis.

The CDR3 DNA sequence: TGTGCCAGCAGTTCTCTAGCGGGAGTTTTAGATACGCAGTATTTT. It codes for CASSSLAGVLDTQYF. The chain combines TRBV12-3 or TRBV12-4 with TRBJ2-3, with 10 bases aligning to TRBD2. V shed 4 bases and J 5 bases; nucleotides not matched to a gene: 6. The CDR3 runs to 15 residues.